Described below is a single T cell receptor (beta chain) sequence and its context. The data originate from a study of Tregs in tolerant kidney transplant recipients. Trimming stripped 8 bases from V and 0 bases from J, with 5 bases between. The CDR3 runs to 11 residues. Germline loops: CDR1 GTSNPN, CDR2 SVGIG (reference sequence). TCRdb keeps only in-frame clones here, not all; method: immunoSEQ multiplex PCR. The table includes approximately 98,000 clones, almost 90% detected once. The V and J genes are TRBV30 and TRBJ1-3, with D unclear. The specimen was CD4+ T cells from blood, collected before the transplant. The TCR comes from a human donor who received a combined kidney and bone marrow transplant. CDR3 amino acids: CARDSGNTIYF. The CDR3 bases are TGTGCCCGGGACTCTGGAAACACCATATATTTT.